The source of this T cell receptor beta chain is a study of OX40 agonist ivuxolimab in advanced cancers. Study-wide background: Dose-escalation subjects each had hepatocellular carcinoma, melanoma, renal cell or head and neck cancer. Study-level findings and limits: Dose levels from 0.1 to 3.0 mg/kg saw CD4+ and CD8+ blood T cells expand clonally by week 6.

V was trimmed by 2 bases and J by 5 bases, leaving 8 bases between them. CDR1 and CDR2 from the germline V gene are SGHRS and YFSETQ. The CDR3 length is 12 residues. As regards this clone: Its antigen is unknown.

Assay: immunoSEQ multiplex PCR; the TCRdb copy retains only in-frame clones and omits some. Of 30,000 to 40,000 clones detected, roughly nine tenths appear once; the ten largest clones hold about 28%. This TCR derives from an adult with an advanced solid tumor such as melanoma, head and neck, liver or kidney cancer. This chain links TRBV5-1 with TRBJ2-7; D is undetermined. The material was CD4+ or CD8+ T cells sorted from blood, obtained in a trial of the OX40 agonist ivuxolimab. CDR3 coding DNA: TGCGCCAGCAGCTTCCTGGACGACGAGCAGTACTTC. Its translation: CASSFLDDEQYF.